The clone carrying this T cell receptor beta chain was found a few times. Blood genomic DNA input for TRB amplification was 250-500 ng. The data are from a study of T and B cells in COVID-19 patients. Study overall: COVID-19 patients gave peripheral blood either during active infection or after recovery. The recovered cohort's median age was about 36 years, versus 65 to 80 years in active infection. Nine tenths of the roughly 20 active-infection patients had comorbidities associated with unfavorable COVID-19 outcome.

TRB rearrangements were amplified by multiplex PCR with BIOMED2 TRB-A/B primers. TCRdb re-called the multiplex PCR reads through MiXCR, storing one row per CDR3 protein. Seen here are around 19,000 distinct CDR3 sequences, around a third observed once, and the top ten hold approximately 17%. Germline-derived CDR1 and CDR2 are SGHAT and FQNNGV. J gave up 0 bases and V 1 base, and 1 base lay outside the gene matches. This CDR3 spans 15 amino acids. This clonotype originated in a human donor with active COVID-19. The J gene is TRBJ2-3, the V gene TRBV11-2, with 7 bases that match TRBD2. The sequenced sample was blood. The CDR3 bases are TGTGCCAGCAGCTTAGGGGGACTAAGCACAGATACGCAGTATTTT. Translation gives CASSLGGLSTDTQYF.